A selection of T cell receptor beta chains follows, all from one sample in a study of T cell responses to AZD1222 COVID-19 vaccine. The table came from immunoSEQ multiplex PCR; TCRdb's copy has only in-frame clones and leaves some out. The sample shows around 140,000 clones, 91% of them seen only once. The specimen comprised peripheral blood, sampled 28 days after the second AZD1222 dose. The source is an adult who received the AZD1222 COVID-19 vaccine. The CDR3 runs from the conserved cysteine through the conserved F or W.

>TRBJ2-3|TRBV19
CASSSSGSSDTQYF
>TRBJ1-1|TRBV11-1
CASSFQGPTEAFF
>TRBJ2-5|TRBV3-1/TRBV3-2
CASSQTASGSRETQYF
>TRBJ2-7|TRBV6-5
CASDRTTYEQYF
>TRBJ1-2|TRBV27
CASSPRPNYGYTF
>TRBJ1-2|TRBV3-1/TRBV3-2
CASSPPRANYGYTF
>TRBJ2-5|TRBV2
CASSERVQETQYF
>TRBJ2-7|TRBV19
CASSMGIGVRPYEQYF
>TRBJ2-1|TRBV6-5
CASSYGFWGSYNEQFF
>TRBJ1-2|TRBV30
CAWSVNLVGLYGYTF
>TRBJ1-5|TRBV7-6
CASSREAGQPQHF
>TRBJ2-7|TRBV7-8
CASSLAPGEQYF
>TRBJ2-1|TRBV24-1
CATSQPPSEQFF
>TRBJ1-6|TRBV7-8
CASRGGSVSSPLHF
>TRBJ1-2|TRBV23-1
CASMKAGAGYTF
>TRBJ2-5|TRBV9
CASSVGASSETQYF
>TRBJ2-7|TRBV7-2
CASSSDEESIDEQYF
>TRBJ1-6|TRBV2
CASSWRGDRNSPLHF
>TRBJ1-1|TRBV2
CASSIGGPGAFF
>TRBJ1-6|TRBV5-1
CASTLDGQGESPLHF
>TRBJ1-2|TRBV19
CASSTTGTGGLYGYTF
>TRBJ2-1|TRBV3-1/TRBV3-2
CASSQEPTTISSYNEQFF
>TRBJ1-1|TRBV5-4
CASSLGSLNTEAFF
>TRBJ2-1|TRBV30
CACGPMKGYNEQFF
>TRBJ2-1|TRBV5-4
CASSQGPNGEQFF
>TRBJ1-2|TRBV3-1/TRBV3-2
CASSQDGGNYGYTF
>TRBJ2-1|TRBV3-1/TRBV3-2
CASSQDLRNEQFF
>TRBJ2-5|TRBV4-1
CASSLKGAAGTQYF
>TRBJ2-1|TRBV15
CATSTRGHVNEQFF
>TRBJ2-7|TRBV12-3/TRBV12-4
CASSLAERDEQYF
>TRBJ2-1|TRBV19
CASRKGTGIISEQFF
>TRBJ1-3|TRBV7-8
CASSPTTGSGNTIYF
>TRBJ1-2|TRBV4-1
CASSHPLGQGAGGYTF
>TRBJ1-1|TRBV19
CASSSQGATEAFF
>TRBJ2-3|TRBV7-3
CASSLIGGPQDTQYF
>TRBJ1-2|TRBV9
CASSVEGGPRTGRYYGYTF
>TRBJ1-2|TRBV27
CASLGARRGYTF
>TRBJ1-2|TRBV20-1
CSASQGAGDYGYTF
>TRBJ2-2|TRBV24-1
CATATWDGLFFWLFF
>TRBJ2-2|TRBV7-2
CASSQSEGTGELFF
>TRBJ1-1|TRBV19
CASSIGTMNTEAFF
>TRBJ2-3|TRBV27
CASSPRGDPTDTQYF
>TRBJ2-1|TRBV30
CAWSVLGRTSYNEQFF
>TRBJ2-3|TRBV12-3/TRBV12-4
CASSLGDTQYF
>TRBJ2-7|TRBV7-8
CASSGGGQLYEQYF
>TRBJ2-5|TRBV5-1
CASSFGTTQETQYF
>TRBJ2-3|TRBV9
CASSVGALLTDTQYF
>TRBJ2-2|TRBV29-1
CSVADTGELFF
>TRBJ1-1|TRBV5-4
CASTRGAEAFF
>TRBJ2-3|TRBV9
CASTNQGGTDTQYF
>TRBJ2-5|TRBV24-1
CATSDSGQFRETQYF
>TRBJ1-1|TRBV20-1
CSVEGVTEAFF
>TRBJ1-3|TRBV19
CATAQGAGNTIYF
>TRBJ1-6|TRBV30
CAWRSGARNSPLHF